This TCR beta chain originates from a study of blood T cell repertoires in COVID-19. Study in general: In each case, the material was cDNA or gDNA derived from T cells, B-cell-depleted T cells, or PBMCs.

Generated by immunoSEQ multiplex PCR, the TCRdb table keeps only in-frame clones and is missing some. Found here are over 35,000 clones, 81% of them singletons; the top ten hold about 39%. Looked up from germline, CDR1 is MRHNA and CDR2 is SNTAGT. Between the trimmed V and J ends, which lost 6 bases and 5 bases, there was a span of 14 bases. There are 13 residues in the CDR3. The TCR sequence derives from a man aged 35 to 55 with active or convalescent COVID-19. Sequencing was done on a sample of peripheral blood. The J gene is TRBJ2-7, the V gene TRBV6-4; the D gene is possibly TRBD1 (6 bases). This CDR3 is CASSSPRGHEQYF. CDR3 in DNA: TGTGCCAGCAGCAGCCCCAGGGGCCACGAGCAGTACTTC.